This TCR beta chain was obtained from a study of T cell repertoires in cytomegalovirus infection. TCRdb called the reads again in MiXCR, with one record for every CDR3 protein. Counted here are 250,000 or so distinct CDR3 sequences, about 12% occurring once; the ten biggest clones make up 1.5% to 2%. This clonotype was counted many times. The sample comprised PBMCs. This clonotype was obtained from a human donor in good health (CMV status not recorded). Some clones in this sample may be carry-over from other donors' samples.

CDR3 nucleotide sequence: TGTGCCAGTTGGGACAGTGGAAACACCATATATTTT. Amino acids: CASWDSGNTIYF. This chain connects TRBV7-2 to TRBJ1-3; 7 nucleotides match TRBD1. CDR1 is SGHTA and CDR2 is FQGNSA in the germline V gene. The junction had 2 bases not matched to a gene; V was cut back by 9 bases and J by 3 bases. The CDR3 is 12 residues long.